Sequencing of this T cell receptor (beta chain) was carried out in a study of identical twins. Many counts were recorded for this clonotype. Its antigen is as yet unknown. Study conclusions and caveats: High-abundance cord blood beta clonotypes had fewer insertions; memory repertoires showed none. Models underestimated TCR alpha sharing (out-of-frame) in monozygotic twins. Invariant MAIT and iNKT cells could partly confound zero-insertion analyses.

Through template switching, a universal primer site was introduced, and the cDNA contained unique molecular identifiers. Using its own MiXCR run on the 5' RACE reads, TCRdb lists one record per CDR3 protein. The profile covers about 460,000 distinct CDR3 sequences, with over 12% appearing a single time and 0.5% to 0.65% taken by the ten largest. The V end lost 6 bases, the J end lost 6 bases, and 15 bases lay between the germline ends. This CDR3 region has 13 residues. Germline lookup yields CDR1 SQVTM and CDR2 ANQGSEA. In addition, the sample was reused for a study of yellow fever vaccine responses in identical twins.

The gene calls are TRBV29-1 and TRBJ2-1; tentatively, D is TRBD1 (6 bases). The origin of this receptor is a young woman in good health. What was sequenced was CD4+ T cells sorted from blood. The CDR3 DNA sequence: TGCAGCGTCTTATTGTCAGGGGCCAATGAGCAGTTCTTC. This encodes CSVLLSGANEQFF.